The next 30 T cell receptor beta chains were all read from a single sample in a study of T cells in Graves' hyperthyroidism and ophthalmopathy. Regions amplified from RNA transcripts were the TCR beta CDR3 regions. Primed by the HTBI set, a first-round RT-PCR was run on the TCR CDR3. MiXCR, run by TCRdb on the multiplex PCR reads, gives a single entry per CDR3 protein. The table records hundreds of thousands of distinct CDR3 sequences, just under 20% of them present only once. Material: blood. The receptors originated from a man between 35 and 55 years old with Graves' ophthalmopathy.

The V call is TRBV3-1, the J call TRBJ2-3, with 14 bases aligning to TRBD2. This CDR3 is built from 19 residues. Germline CDR1 LGHDT, CDR2 YNNKEL (reference sequence). The ends lost 2 bases at V and 4 bases at J; junction bases unmatched: 11. The CDR3 nucleotides read TGTGCCAGCAGCCAACTCCGCCGCCGGACTAGCGGGAGGCCAGATACGCAGTATTTT. It is translated as CASSQLRRRTSGRPDTQYF.

This clonotype was recorded at least ten times. The V gene is TRBV27, the J gene TRBJ2-5; a possible D gene is TRBD2 (6 bases). Germline assignment: CDR1 MNHEY and CDR2 SMNVEV (reference sequence). V dropped 10 bases and J dropped 0 bases, with 24 bases sitting between them. This CDR3 has 17 residues. The CDR3 loop reads CATSRQAGQVYQETQYF. The CDR3 DNA is TGTGCCACCTCTCGTCAAGCGGGCCAGGTGTACCAAGAGACCCAGTACTTC.

The chain is built from TRBV5-4 and TRBJ1-2; 11 positions match TRBD1. The CDR3 is 16 amino acids. Trimming removed 6 bases from V and 8 bases from J; junction bases left unmatched: 15. The V gene's germline CDR1 is SGHNT and CDR2 YYREEE (reference sequence). In DNA form, the CDR3 reads TGTGCCAGCACCGACCGTCCCGGGACAGGGGGAGAAGGCTACACCTTC. It encodes CASTDRPGTGGEGYTF. Combining the CDR3 with reference TRBV5-4 and TRBJ1-2 gives the whole variable domain ETGVTQSPTHLIKTRGQQVTLRCSSQSGHNTVSWYQQALGQGPQFIFQYYREEENGRGNFPPRFSGLQFPNYSSELNVNALELDDSALYLCASTDRPGTGGEGYTFGSGTRLTVV.

Here the CDR3 reads CASIPNYNSPLHF. The DNA of the CDR3 is TGTGCCAGCATCCCCAACTATAATTCACCCCTCCACTTT. The chain couples TRBV2 to TRBJ1-6; D is undetermined. Trimming shortened V by 7 bases and J by 3 bases, and 7 bases separated the two germline ends. The CDR3 length is 13 residues. CDR1 and CDR2 from the germline V gene are SNHLY and FYNNEI. Full variable domain (missing parts from reference TRBV2 and TRBJ1-6): EPEVTQTPSHQVTQMGQEVILRCVPISNHLYFYWYRQILGQKVEFLVSFYNNEISEKSEIFDDQFSVERPDGSNFTLKIRSTKLEDSAMYFCASIPNYNSPLHFGNGTRLTVT.

The chain has TRBV14 and TRBJ2-7; D not resolved. CDR1 is SGHDN and CDR2 is FVKESK in the germline V gene. The V end lost 1 base, the J end lost 2 bases, and 12 bases lay between the germline ends. The CDR3 runs 15 residues. CDR3 amino acids: CASSQGPVIPYEQYF. DNA of the CDR3: TGTGCCAGCAGCCAAGGTCCAGTGATCCCCTACGAGCAGTACTTC.

This clonotype occurred many times. V gene TRBV7-3 combines with J gene TRBJ2-5, with D tentatively TRBD1 or TRBD2 (5 bases each). Trimming took off 0 bases at V and 4 bases at J, with 12 bases between the two ends. From germline, CDR1 is SGHTA and CDR2 FQGTGA. The CDR3 spans 15 residues. This chain's CDR3 is CASSLTGLARETQYF. CDR3 bases: TGTGCCAGCAGCTTAACGGGGCTAGCCCGAGAGACCCAGTACTTC.

This clonotype has only a few counts. This sequence joins TRBV20-1 and TRBJ1-3, with D perhaps matching TRBD1 (5 bases). Germline lookup yields CDR1 DFQATT and CDR2 SNEGSKA (reference sequence). This CDR3 has 13 residues. The CDR3: CSVGTASGNTIYF. The CDR3 DNA follows: TGCAGCGTAGGGACTGCCTCTGGAAACACCATATATTTT.

The sample holds a few counts of this clonotype. This chain connects TRBV30 to TRBJ2-1; 7 positions match TRBD2. This CDR3 region has 15 residues. J gave up 2 bases and V 2 bases, and 6 bases lay outside the gene matches. Germline values: CDR1 GTSNPN, CDR2 SVGIG (reference sequence). The CDR3, as DNA: TGTGCCTGGAGTAGGGTGGGGGGGGCCTACAATGAGCAGTTCTTC. This encodes CAWSRVGGAYNEQFF.

The rearrangement joins TRBV3-1 to TRBJ2-3, with D hard to call. The ends were cut back, 0 bases at V and 6 bases at J, with 10 bases in the middle. The germline gives CDR1 LGHDT, CDR2 YNNKEL (reference sequence). The CDR3 loop spans 14 amino acids. CDR3: CASSQDIARDTQYF. The CDR3 coding sequence is TGTGCCAGCAGCCAAGATATAGCACGGGATACGCAGTATTTT.

This clonotype was observed many times. This chain links TRBV11-3 with TRBJ2-7; 11 nucleotides align to TRBD2. With V trimmed by 5 bases and J by 7 bases, 7 bases remained unmatched. The CDR3 runs 14 residues. Germline V gene data show CDR1 as SGHNT and CDR2 as YENEEA. CDR3 sequence reads: CASSAQGLAEEQYF. Written as DNA, the CDR3 is TGTGCCAGCAGCGCACAGGGACTAGCGGAAGAGCAGTACTTC.

This clonotype appeared many times. The genes are TRBV10-3 and TRBJ2-7, with 12 bases that match TRBD2. With V trimmed by 3 bases and J by 4 bases, 13 bases remained unmatched. The CDR3 contains 18 residues. CDR1 and CDR2 (germline): ENHRY, SYGVKD. CDR3 in amino acids: CAISEPTSGSTRWYEQYF. The CDR3 DNA is TGTGCCATCAGTGAACCGACTAGCGGGAGCACAAGATGGTACGAGCAGTACTTC.

The chain uses TRBV7-3 and TRBJ1-2; D is unclear. The CDR3 sequence is 13 residues long. The ends were cut back, 0 bases at V and 4 bases at J, with 6 bases in the middle. The germline gives CDR1 SGHTA, CDR2 FQGTGA. CDR3 DNA: TGTGCCAGCAGCTTAACGGAATCCTATGGCTACACCTTC. It encodes CASSLTESYGYTF.

The table lists this clonotype with many counts. The CDR3 reads CSATPQVSTDTQYF. In DNA, the CDR3 is TGCAGTGCTACGCCACAGGTCTCCACAGATACGCAGTATTTT. The chain links TRBV20-1 to TRBJ2-3, with D possibly TRBD1 on 5 matching bases. Trimming removed 4 bases at V and 2 bases at J, with 13 bases between. Germline V gene data show CDR1 as DFQATT and CDR2 as SNEGSKA (reference sequence). The CDR3 runs 14 residues.

This chain uses TRBV7-2 with TRBJ2-6; 12 bases map to TRBD2. Per the germline V gene, CDR1 is SGHTA and CDR2 is FQGNSA. This CDR3 is 18 amino acids long. The V gene end was trimmed by 5 bases and the J gene end by 3 bases; junction bases not matched to a gene: 8. CDR3 DNA sequence: TGTGCCAGCAGCCAAACGACTAGCGGGAGAGGTGGGGCCAACGTCCTGACTTTC. As protein: CASSQTTSGRGGANVLTF.

This clonotype was recorded many times. This chain joins TRBV2 and TRBJ2-5; TRBD2 might be the D (5 bases). The ends were cut back, 6 bases at V and 5 bases at J, with 7 bases in the middle. Germline V lookup: CDR1 SNHLY, CDR2 FYNNEI. The CDR3 totals 11 residues. CDR3 sequence reads: CASRREETQYF. For the CDR3, the DNA is TGTGCCAGCAGGAGGGAGGAGACCCAGTACTTC.

This clonotype was detected only once. This chain joins TRBV7-9 and TRBJ2-5; maybe TRBD2 (6 bases). V was trimmed by 2 bases and J by 1 base, leaving 14 bases between them. The CDR3 is made up of 16 amino acids. The germline V gene has CDR1 SEHNR and CDR2 FQNEAQ (reference sequence). CDR3 sequence: CASSLWGRDSQETQYF. The CDR3 DNA follows: TGTGCCAGCAGCTTATGGGGTAGGGACTCCCAAGAGACCCAGTACTTC.

This chain uses TRBV28 with TRBJ2-1, with D unresolved. The germline V and J ends were trimmed by 7 bases and 10 bases, with 11 bases remaining between them. The CDR3 extends over 11 amino acids. Germline CDR1 is MDHEN and CDR2 is SYDVKM. CDR3 protein: CASIQFGEQFF. The CDR3 DNA follows: TGTGCCAGCATCCAGTTCGGGGAGCAGTTCTTC.

This clonotype was recorded at least ten times. The rearrangement uses TRBV28 and TRBJ1-5; tentative D call: TRBD1 (6 bases). With 4 bases removed from V and 4 bases from J, the gap between germline ends came to 8 bases. The germline V gene has CDR1 MDHEN and CDR2 SYDVKM. CDR3 length: 13 residues. CDR3: CASSYRENQPQHF. CDR3 in DNA: TGTGCCAGCAGTTACAGGGAGAATCAGCCCCAGCATTTT.

This clonotype was observed many times. The J gene is TRBJ2-7, the V gene TRBV20-1; D gene uncertain. Germline assignment: CDR1 DFQATT and CDR2 SNEGSKA (reference sequence). The V end lost 3 bases, the J end lost 1 base, and 10 bases lay between the germline ends. This CDR3 region has 13 residues. Here the CDR3 reads CSARVRNSYEQYF. The CDR3 DNA reads TGCAGTGCTAGGGTTCGCAATTCCTACGAGCAGTACTTC.

This clonotype was seen many times. The chain has TRBV3-1 and TRBJ1-1; D is unclear. Per germline, CDR1 LGHDT and CDR2 YNNKEL (reference sequence). V lost 0 bases to trimming and J lost 1 base, with 9 bases between them. CDR3 length equals 15 residues. CDR3 in DNA: TGTGCCAGCAGCCAAGAGAAGGCCTGGAACACTGAAGCTTTCTTT. This gives the protein CASSQEKAWNTEAFF.

This clonotype was observed a few times. J is TRBJ1-6 and V is TRBV9, with a tentative D call TRBD1 (6 bases). Germline loops: CDR1 SGDLS, CDR2 YYNGEE. Between the trimmed V and J ends, which lost 1 base and 7 bases, there was a span of 12 bases. CDR3 length equals 15 residues. For the CDR3, the DNA is TGTGCCAGCAGCGTAATGACAGGCGCCAATTCACCCCTCCACTTT. Amino acid sequence: CASSVMTGANSPLHF.

This clonotype has a count of ten or more. The chain employs TRBV18 and TRBJ2-3; 7 positions agree with TRBD2. Trimming cost V 0 bases and J 0 bases; bases outside gene matches: 12. CDR1 is KGHSH and CDR2 is LQKENI in the germline V gene. This CDR3 comprises 19 residues. The CDR3 DNA reads as TGTGCCAGCTCACCACCGTTCATTGGCGGGAGTGCTAGCACAGATACGCAGTATTTT. This encodes CASSPPFIGGSASTDTQYF. The full variable domain, with the rest looked up from reference TRBV18 and TRBJ2-3, is NAGVMQNPRHLVRRRGQEARLRCSPMKGHSHVYWYRQLPEEGLKFMVYLQKENIIDESGMPKERFSAEFPKEGPSILRIQQVVRGDSAAYFCASSPPFIGGSASTDTQYFGPGTRLTVL.

This clonotype was observed a handful of times. The V gene is TRBV28, the J gene TRBJ1-1; possible D gene TRBD1, 6 bases. This CDR3 comprises 14 residues. V dropped 4 bases and J dropped 6 bases, with 15 bases sitting between them. In germline, CDR1 is MDHEN, CDR2 SYDVKM. The chain's CDR3 is CASSSGAKVSEAFF. As DNA, the CDR3 is TGTGCCAGCAGTTCGGGGGCAAAGGTTTCTGAAGCTTTCTTT.

This clonotype was detected a few times. This chain's CDR3 is CASSLEASAHYEQYF. CDR3 sequence (DNA): TGTGCCAGCAGCTTAGAGGCTAGCGCTCACTACGAGCAGTACTTC. V usage is TRBV7-8 and J usage is TRBJ2-7; a possible D gene is TRBD2 (6 bases). The V gene's germline CDR1 is SGHVS and CDR2 FQNEAQ. The CDR3 consists of 15 residues. Trimming took 1 base from V and 3 from J, leaving 13 bases between them. Looking up the rest from reference TRBV7-8 and TRBJ2-7 gives the full variable domain: GAGVSQSPRYKVAKRGQDVALRCDPISGHVSLFWYQQALGQGPEFLTYFQNEAQLDKSGLPSDRFFAERPEGSVSTLKIQRTQQEDSAVYLCASSLEASAHYEQYFGPGTRLTVT.

Many counts were recorded for this clonotype. The chain joins TRBV18 to TRBJ2-1, with 9 bases fitting TRBD1. Germline V CDR1 and CDR2: KGHSH, LQKENI. Germline trimming cut 0 bases from V and 8 bases from J; bases unmatched to any gene: 11. The CDR3 is made up of 17 amino acids. CDR3 in DNA: TGTGCCAGCTCACCACCGGGTTTGGGACAGGGATCTGATGAGCAGTTCTTC. The encoded protein is CASSPPGLGQGSDEQFF. Variable domain in full (rest from reference TRBV18 and TRBJ2-1): NAGVMQNPRHLVRRRGQEARLRCSPMKGHSHVYWYRQLPEEGLKFMVYLQKENIIDESGMPKERFSAEFPKEGPSILRIQQVVRGDSAAYFCASSPPGLGQGSDEQFFGPGTRLTVL.

This rearrangement joins TRBV12-3 or TRBV12-4 to TRBJ1-5; D is unresolved. CDR3 length: 14 amino acids. V gave up 3 bases and J gave up 0 bases, with 6 bases separating them. The CDR3: CASSFSGSNQPQHF. In DNA form, the CDR3 reads TGTGCCAGCAGTTTCTCCGGTAGCAATCAGCCCCAGCATTTT.

This clonotype has more than one count but fewer than ten. This chain links TRBV10-1 with TRBJ2-1, with 7 bases matching TRBD1. V was pared by 3 bases and J by 8 bases, with 10 bases of the junction left unmatched. CDR1 and CDR2 from the germline V gene are WNHNN and SYGVQD (reference sequence). The CDR3 length is 15 residues. The CDR3 nucleotides read TGCGCCAGCAGTGACCCTAAACACAGGGGTGATGAGCAGTTCTTC. Its translation: CASSDPKHRGDEQFF.

In this sample, this clonotype turned up a few times. CDR3 nucleotide sequence: TGTGCCAGCGAACAGGGTTGGAATACGCAGTATTTT. This translates into CASEQGWNTQYF. This sequence joins TRBV6-1 and TRBJ2-3; tentatively, D is TRBD1 (6 bases). CDR1 and CDR2 (germline): MNHNS, SASEGT. The CDR3 sequence is 12 residues long. The V gene lost 8 bases and the J gene lost 7 bases, with 13 bases spanning the gap.

This clonotype has ten or more counts. The CDR3 is CASSLGQHNEQFF. The DNA for the CDR3 is TGTGCCAGCAGCTTGGGACAGCACAATGAGCAGTTCTTC. The chain combines TRBV5-6 with TRBJ2-1, with D perhaps matching TRBD1 (5 bases). Germline V gene sequence: CDR1 SGHDT, CDR2 YYEEEE. This CDR3 spans 13 amino acids. V lost 0 bases and J 5 bases, leaving 6 bases between the germline ends.

The chain has TRBV12-3 or TRBV12-4 and TRBJ2-7, with D unclear. The length of the CDR3 is 15 residues. V lost 2 bases and J lost 6, with 17 bases in between. This chain's CDR3 is CASSLIWPSPGEQYF. In nucleotides, the CDR3 is TGTGCCAGCAGTTTAATTTGGCCCTCCCCGGGCGAGCAGTACTTC.